This T cell receptor beta chain is drawn from a study of graft-versus-host responses after intestinal transplantation. Overall study context: Multivisceral, liver-intestinal, or isolated intestinal transplants were received by the recipients. The recipients all started with anti-thymocyte globulin induction and then took tacrolimus and steroids for 3 to 4 years. Study observations and caveats: Allografts from individuals with graft-donor T cell macrochimerism displayed high graft-versus-host to host-versus-graft clonal ratios. Detected in recipient marrow were GvH clones, some of which were first observed in ileum or blood.

TCRdb's table, derived via immunoSEQ multiplex PCR, lists solely in-frame clones and lacks some. The sample shows some 90,000 clones, roughly 90% of them seen only once. A note on this clone: The antigen is unknown. The sample has other DNA sequences that encode this CDR3 too.

This TCR came from a human donor who received an intestinal transplant. Specimen: unstimulated CD4+ T cells sorted from spleen or lymph node cells, collected before intestinal transplant.

CDR3 sequence: CASRDRGLGTGELFF. CDR3 sequence (DNA): TGTGCCAGTAGGGACAGGGGTTTGGGGACCGGGGAGCTGTTTTTT. V usage is TRBV19 and J usage is TRBJ2-2; 9 bases map to TRBD1. CDR1 LNHDA and CDR2 SQIVND come from the germline V gene (reference sequence). CDR3 length: 15 amino acids. Germline trimming cut 6 bases from V and 5 bases from J; bases unmatched to any gene: 7.